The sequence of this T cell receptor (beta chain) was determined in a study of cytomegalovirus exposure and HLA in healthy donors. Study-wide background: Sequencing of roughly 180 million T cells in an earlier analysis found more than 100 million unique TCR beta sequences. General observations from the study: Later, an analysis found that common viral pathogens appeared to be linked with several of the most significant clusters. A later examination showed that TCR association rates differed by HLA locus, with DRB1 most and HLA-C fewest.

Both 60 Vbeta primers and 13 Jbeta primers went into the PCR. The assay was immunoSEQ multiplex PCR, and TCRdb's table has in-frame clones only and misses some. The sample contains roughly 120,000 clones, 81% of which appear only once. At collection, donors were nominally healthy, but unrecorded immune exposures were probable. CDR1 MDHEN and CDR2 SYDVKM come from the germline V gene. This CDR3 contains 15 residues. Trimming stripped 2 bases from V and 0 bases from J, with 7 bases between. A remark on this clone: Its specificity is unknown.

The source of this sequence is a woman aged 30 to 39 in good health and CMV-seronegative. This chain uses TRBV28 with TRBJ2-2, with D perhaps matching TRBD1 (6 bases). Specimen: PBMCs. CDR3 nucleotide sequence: TGTGCCAGCAGTTTACGACAGGCGAACACCGGGGAGCTGTTTTTT. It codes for CASSLRQANTGELFF.